These T cell receptor beta chains were read from a single sample in a study of cytomegalovirus exposure and HLA in healthy donors. Using immunoSEQ multiplex PCR, the repertoire was profiled, and TCRdb retains in-frame clones only, with some absent. Its table lists fewer than 200,000 clones. Specimen: PBMCs. These receptors all come from a young man in good health and CMV-seronegative. Each CDR3 is given with its conserved first and last residue. A D gene is named only where the DNA matches it firmly.

V gene	D gene	J gene	CDR3 DNA	CDR3 protein
TRBV6-1	TRBD2	TRBJ2-3	TGTGCCAGCAGTGCGAGGACTAGCGGGGGGGCTGGGACAGATACGCAGTATTTT	CASSARTSGGAGTDTQYF
TRBV10-1	.	TRBJ2-2	TGCGCCAGCAGTGGAACAGGAACGAACACCGGGGAGCTGTTTTTT	CASSGTGTNTGELFF
TRBV30	.	TRBJ1-1	TGTGCCTGGAGACCGGGGAACACTGAAGCTTTCTTT	CAWRPGNTEAFF
TRBV11-3	.	TRBJ2-7	TGTGCCAGCAGCGCCGCCGGTGGACAGCTCTACGAGCAGTACTTC	CASSAAGGQLYEQYF
TRBV28	TRBD1	TRBJ2-6	TGTGCCAGCCGACAGGGGGGCAACTCTGGGGCCAACGTCCTGACTTTC	CASRQGGNSGANVLTF
TRBV6-6	.	TRBJ2-7	TGTGCCAGCGGGCAGGGGTTATACGAGCAGTACTTC	CASGQGLYEQYF
TRBV5-1	.	TRBJ2-7	TGCGCCAGCAGCTTGGTTGAGGCAGGGAACTACGAGCAGTACTTC	CASSLVEAGNYEQYF
TRBV5-4	TRBD1	TRBJ2-5	TGTGCCAGCAGCTTACAGGGACAGAGGGAGACCCAGTACTTC	CASSLQGQRETQYF
TRBV7-8	.	TRBJ2-6	TGTGCCAGCAGCTCCCCAGGGCCCTCTGGGGCCAACGTCCTGACTTTC	CASSSPGPSGANVLTF
TRBV11-3	.	TRBJ2-7	TGTGCCAGCAGCTTAGAGGGTAGGGGCGTCGACGAGCAGTACTTC	CASSLEGRGVDEQYF
TRBV14	.	TRBJ2-7	TGTGCCAGCAGCCAAGAGCACAGGAGCTCCTACGAGCAGTACTTC	CASSQEHRSSYEQYF
TRBV27	.	TRBJ2-1	TGTGCCAGCAGTCACGCTCTCAACCTAGGAGGGAATGAGCAGTTCTTC	CASSHALNLGGNEQFF
TRBV4-3	.	TRBJ1-2	TGCGCCAGCAGCCAAGGGGTCAGGGTTAACTATGGCTACACCTTC	CASSQGVRVNYGYTF
TRBV7-6	.	TRBJ1-5	TGTGCCAGCAGCTTGAGCCGAGGGCAGGCAGGCAATCAGCCCCAGCATTTT	CASSLSRGQAGNQPQHF
TRBV30	.	TRBJ1-5	TGTGCCTGGAGTGTCCAGGGCAATCAGCCCCAGCATTTT	CAWSVQGNQPQHF
TRBV27	TRBD1	TRBJ1-1	TGTGCCAGCACTGACAGGGGGACGGAAGCTTTCTTT	CASTDRGTEAFF
TRBV7-3	.	TRBJ1-1	TGTGCCAGCAGCTCCCGCAGGGGGAACACTGAAGCTTTCTTT	CASSSRRGNTEAFF
TRBV30	.	TRBJ1-2	TGTGCCTGGATGGCCGGCGGCCGGGTCGGGGGCTACACCTTC	CAWMAGGRVGGYTF
TRBV2	.	TRBJ1-5	TGTGCCACCAGTAGGGGATCCCTCGATCAGCCCCAGCATTTT	CATSRGSLDQPQHF
TRBV11-2	.	TRBJ1-2	TGTGCCAGCAGCTCGACAACATCCTCCTGGGGCTACACCTTC	CASSSTTSSWGYTF
TRBV5-4	TRBD2	TRBJ2-3	TGTGCCAGCAGCTTGACTAGCGGGAGGGGCACAGATACGCAGTATTTT	CASSLTSGRGTDTQYF
TRBV7-6	TRBD2	TRBJ2-3	TGTGCCAGCAGCGTACTAGCGGGGGGGCGGACAGATACGCAGTATTTT	CASSVLAGGRTDTQYF
TRBV5-1	TRBD2	TRBJ2-1	TGCGCCAGCAGCAGCCTTGAAGCGGGAGCGGGGGAGGATGAGCAGTTCTTC	CASSSLEAGAGEDEQFF
TRBV27	.	TRBJ1-5	TGTGCCAGCAGTTTTAGAAACAATCAGCCCCAGCATTTT	CASSFRNNQPQHF
TRBV28	.	TRBJ1-3	TGTGCCAGCAGTCCGTACAGGGTCCCTGGAAACACCATATATTTT	CASSPYRVPGNTIYF
TRBV5-1	.	TRBJ1-2	TGCGCCAGCAGCTTTAACGGGGACGGGAGGGATATGAGCTATGGCTACACCTTC	CASSFNGDGRDMSYGYTF
TRBV4-3	TRBD1	TRBJ1-5	TGCGCCAGCAGCCAGAGGGACAGGCATAGCAATCAGCCCCAGCATTTT	CASSQRDRHSNQPQHF
TRBV6-5	.	TRBJ1-2	TGTGCCAGCAGTTACTCGAGGAGTTCCGCCTATGGCTACACCTTC	CASSYSRSSAYGYTF
TRBV4-1	.	TRBJ1-1	TGCGCCAGCAGCCCCGGCAGGGCGGTAAGAACTGAAGCTTTCTTT	CASSPGRAVRTEAFF
TRBV29-1	.	TRBJ1-1	TGCAGCGTTGTGAACAGGGCAGAAGGTGTTGAAGCTTTCTTT	CSVVNRAEGVEAFF
TRBV29-1	.	TRBJ2-7	TGCAGCGTTGCCAAGGAGAGGAGAGTGGGCTACGAGCAGTACTTC	CSVAKERRVGYEQYF
TRBV5-6	TRBD2	TRBJ2-7	TGTGCCAGCAGCCCGACTAGCGGGAGGGCGGGTGTGTACGAGCAGTACTTC	CASSPTSGRAGVYEQYF